This T cell receptor beta chain appears in the sequencing data of a study of cytomegalovirus exposure and HLA in healthy donors. With regard to this clone: No antigen is known for it.

Points from the study as a whole: Rare TCR sequences dominated, though some public TCRs recurred in many donors.

Here immunoSEQ multiplex PCR was the method, and the copy in TCRdb shows in-frame clones only, minus some. The top ten clones hold roughly 0.96% of a sample with 250,000 to 400,000 clones, over 75% of them seen once. The germline V gene has CDR1 SGHRS and CDR2 YFSETQ. The CDR3 extends over 14 amino acids. V lost 0 bases and J 8 bases, leaving 14 bases between the germline ends. The receptor was derived from a man aged 30 to 39 in good health and CMV-seronegative. The chain uses TRBV5-1 and TRBJ1-2; no clear D. Sequenced material: PBMCs. CDR3 in amino acids: CASSLGWRPGGYTF. The CDR3 bases are TGCGCCAGCAGCTTGGGTTGGAGGCCGGGGGGCTACACCTTC.